The next 16 T cell receptor beta chains were all read from a single sample in a study of T cells in localized non-small cell lung cancer. Here immunoSEQ multiplex PCR was the method, and the copy in TCRdb shows in-frame clones only, minus some. The table shows 25,000 to 35,000 clones, with about 90% occurring only once. Sequences were derived from peripheral blood mononuclear cells, sampled before any cancer treatment. The receptors were sampled from a woman aged 35-70 years with stage III lung adenocarcinoma.

V usage is TRBV5-6 and J usage is TRBJ2-6; 7 bases line up with TRBD1. Per the germline V gene, CDR1 is SGHDT and CDR2 is YYEEEE. V lost 5 bases and J lost 0; bases outside the gene matches: 5. This CDR3 spans 16 amino acids. The CDR3 DNA reads TGTGCCAGCAGACGGACAGGTAGCTCTGGGGCCAACGTCCTGACTTTC. This gives the protein CASRRTGSSGANVLTF. The full variable domain, with the rest looked up from reference TRBV5-6 and TRBJ2-6, is DAGVTQSPTHLIKTRGQQVTLRCSPKSGHDTVSWYQQALGQGPQFIFQYYEEEERQRGNFPDRFSGHQFPNYSSELNVNALLLGDSALYLCASRRTGSSGANVLTFGAGSRLTVL.

The chain joins TRBV6-5 to TRBJ1-1, with 7 positions matching TRBD1. The J segment lost 0 bases and the V segment lost 3 bases, leaving 4 bases of the junction unmatched. Germline V CDR1 and CDR2: MNHEY, SVGAGI. CDR3 length: 15 residues. The DNA for the CDR3 is TGTGCCAGCAGTTATGGAGGGGGCTTGAACACTGAAGCTTTCTTT. It specifies CASSYGGGLNTEAFF.

The rearrangement links TRBV10-2 to TRBJ2-4, with 7 bases aligning to TRBD2. The germline V gene has CDR1 WSHSY and CDR2 SAAADI. This CDR3 region has 15 residues. Trimming took 0 bases from V and 7 from J; bases not matched to a gene: 6. The CDR3 bases are TGCGCCAGCAGTGAGTCCGGCGGGAGTGGGAACATTCAGTACTTC. It encodes CASSESGGSGNIQYF.

This clone was picked up one time. The CDR3 sequence is CASSQSNTGELFF. The CDR3 DNA follows: TGTGCCAGCAGCCAATCGAACACCGGGGAGCTGTTTTTT. The rearrangement joins TRBV14 to TRBJ2-2; no clear D. Germline lookup yields CDR1 SGHDN and CDR2 FVKESK. There are 13 residues in the CDR3. V lost 2 bases, J lost 0 bases, and 1 base lay in between.

The chain couples TRBV7-2 to TRBJ1-5; the D gene is possibly TRBD1 (5 bases). CDR3 length: 14 residues. V shed 0 bases and J shed 5 bases, with 8 bases lying between them. The germline V gene has CDR1 SGHTA and CDR2 FQGNSA. In DNA form, the CDR3 reads TGTGCCAGCAGCTTAGCCAGGGAAGATCAGCCCCAGCATTTT. Translation gives CASSLAREDQPQHF.

The chain is built from TRBV11-2 and TRBJ2-1; D may be TRBD2 (6 bases). Trimming took 6 bases from V and 7 from J, leaving 10 bases between them. The CDR3 consists of 12 residues. Germline CDR1 SGHAT, CDR2 FQNNGV. CDR3 DNA: TGTGCCAGCAGGGAGGGCTCGAATGAGCAGTTCTTC. This codes for CASREGSNEQFF.

The chain uses TRBV5-4 and TRBJ2-5; the D gene is possibly TRBD1 (5 bases). Trimming took 4 bases from V and 5 from J, leaving 12 bases between them. Germline V lookup: CDR1 SGHNT, CDR2 YYREEE (reference sequence). The CDR3 runs to 13 residues. In nucleotides, the CDR3 is TGTGCCAGCAGCGCTGGGTGGGGCGAGACCCAGTACTTC. Amino acids: CASSAGWGETQYF. The variable domain in full, completed from reference TRBV5-4 and TRBJ2-5, reads ETGVTQSPTHLIKTRGQQVTLRCSSQSGHNTVSWYQQALGQGPQFIFQYYREEENGRGNFPPRFSGLQFPNYSSELNVNALELDDSALYLCASSAGWGETQYFGPGTRLLVL.

The chain joins TRBV5-4 to TRBJ2-1, with a tentative D call TRBD1 (5 bases). V dropped 0 bases and J dropped 8 bases, with 12 bases sitting between them. The CDR3 runs to 14 residues. Germline lookup yields CDR1 SGHNT and CDR2 YYREEE (reference sequence). CDR3 in amino acids: CASSLAGRGDEQFF. CDR3 nucleotides: TGTGCCAGCAGCTTGGCCGGTAGGGGCGATGAGCAGTTCTTC. Combining the CDR3 with reference TRBV5-4 and TRBJ2-1 gives the whole variable domain ETGVTQSPTHLIKTRGQQVTLRCSSQSGHNTVSWYQQALGQGPQFIFQYYREEENGRGNFPPRFSGLQFPNYSSELNVNALELDDSALYLCASSLAGRGDEQFFGPGTRLTVL.

A few counts support this clone. The V call is TRBV27, the J call TRBJ1-1; D is perhaps TRBD1 (5 bases). The CDR3 runs 14 residues. The V end was cut by 6 bases, the J end by 2 bases, with 13 bases between. The germline V gene encodes CDR1 MNHEY and CDR2 SMNVEV (reference sequence). CDR3 loop: CASRNDRDNTEAFF. CDR3 sequence (DNA): TGTGCCAGCAGGAACGACAGAGACAACACTGAAGCTTTCTTT.

This chain joins TRBV6-5 and TRBJ2-1; D gene uncertain. The ends were cut back, 3 bases at V and 8 bases at J, with 8 bases in the middle. The V gene's germline CDR1 is MNHEY and CDR2 SVGAGI. CDR3 length: 12 residues. The CDR3 coding sequence is TGTGCCAGCAGTTATGGGCCGTATGAGCAGTTCTTC. Its protein is CASSYGPYEQFF.

This sequence joins TRBV9 and TRBJ2-7; 9 nucleotides match TRBD2. CDR3 length equals 16 residues. V shed 4 bases and J 3 bases; nucleotides not matched to a gene: 11. Germline V CDR1 and CDR2: SGDLS, YYNGEE. The CDR3 sequence: CASSPTRGSGGYEQYF. The CDR3 DNA reads as TGTGCCAGCAGCCCGACGCGGGGTAGCGGGGGCTACGAGCAGTACTTC.

The rearrangement joins TRBV11-2 to TRBJ2-7; 7 nucleotides agree with TRBD2. The V gene's germline CDR1 is SGHAT and CDR2 FQNNGV. CDR3 length equals 15 residues. V shed 3 bases, J shed 1 base, and the junction held 6 bases outside the gene matches. CDR3 sequence: CASSFTTAGSYEQYF. DNA for the CDR3: TGTGCCAGCAGCTTTACTACAGCGGGATCCTACGAGCAGTACTTC.

This chain joins TRBV18 and TRBJ2-1; D uncertain. Germline V gene sequence: CDR1 KGHSH, CDR2 LQKENI. The V end was cut by 2 bases, the J end by 7 bases, with 12 bases between. The CDR3 has 14 residues. The CDR3 sequence: CASSPIGRINEQFF. In DNA, the CDR3 is TGTGCCAGCTCACCAATTGGACGGATTAATGAGCAGTTCTTC.

The V gene is TRBV7-2, the J gene TRBJ2-5, with D uncertain. V dropped 5 bases and J dropped 3 bases, with 7 bases sitting between them. This CDR3 comprises 12 residues. Germline V gene lookup returns CDR1 SGHTA and CDR2 FQGNSA. In DNA form, the CDR3 reads TGTGCCAGCAGCGGTCCGGAAGAGACCCAGTACTTC. It codes for CASSGPEETQYF.

The V and J genes are TRBV5-8 and TRBJ2-6, with a tentative D call TRBD1 (5 bases). V was shortened by 7 bases and J by 4 bases, with 9 bases between the two germline ends. Germline CDR1 and CDR2: SGHTS and YDEGEE. This CDR3 is 13 amino acids long. As DNA, the CDR3 is TGTGCCAGCCGCCGGACAGGGGCCAACGTCCTGACTTTC. Translated: CASRRTGANVLTF.

The chain has TRBV5-5 and TRBJ2-5; D remains ambiguous. The germline V gene has CDR1 SGHKS and CDR2 YYEKEE (reference sequence). V lost 2 bases and J 2 bases, leaving 7 bases between the germline ends. The CDR3 is 13 residues long. The CDR3: CASSLFLQETQYF. DNA for the CDR3: TGTGCCAGCAGCTTATTCCTACAAGAGACCCAGTACTTC.